The 2 T cell receptor beta chains presented below share a single source sample, sequenced in a study of blood T cell repertoires in COVID-19. Repertoires were generated with immunoSEQ multiplex PCR, while TCRdb's copy carries only in-frame clones and drops some. Of about 140,000 clones listed, about 70% are singletons. The sample consisted of peripheral blood. The receptors were gathered from an elderly man with acute or convalescent COVID-19.

The J gene is TRBJ1-5, the V gene TRBV7-8, with D tentatively TRBD1 (5 bases). The CDR3 sequence is 14 residues long. Germline-derived CDR1 and CDR2 are SGHVS and FQNEAQ. Trimming left V 4 bases short and J 1 base short, with 8 bases between. CDR3 DNA: TGTGCCAGCAGCTGGTCAGGGAGCAATCAGCCCCAGCATTTT. Translation gives CASSWSGSNQPQHF.

This rearrangement joins TRBV7-9 to TRBJ2-3; D is unclear. The CDR3 totals 13 residues. Per germline, CDR1 SEHNR and CDR2 FQNEAQ (reference sequence). Trimming removed 5 bases at V and 1 base at J, with 7 bases between. The CDR3 DNA is TGTGCCAGCAGCCCCAGGCGCACAGATACGCAGTATTTT. It is translated as CASSPRRTDTQYF.